Included here is one T cell receptor beta chain sequence, with context. As yet, its antigen is unknown. Time point here: week 47, end of study. What each vaccine dose contained was 300 ug of mutant IDH1 20-mer peptide, accompanied by topical imiquimod. The record originates from a study of a mutant IDH1 vaccine in newly diagnosed glioma. In the study overall: Prior therapy was radiotherapy, temozolomide, or both; most received both. At week 47 came visit V13, while visit V12 had come at week 35. General observations from the study: Of all patients, 93.3% showed vaccine-induced immune responses.

CDR3 size: 14 residues. V shed 1 base and J shed 1 base, with 8 bases lying between them. Germline V gene sequence: CDR1 SGHNT, CDR2 YYREEE (reference sequence). Some clones are missing from TCRdb's copy, which holds only in-frame ones; the method was immunoSEQ multiplex PCR. The sample has roughly 56,000 clones, roughly 76% seen once. Sequencing was performed on PBMCs, taken from a glioma patient whose treatment included an IDH1 peptide vaccine. The rearrangement links TRBV5-4 to TRBJ2-5; the D gene is possibly TRBD2 (6 bases). The TCR was taken from a man aged 45 to 65 with glioma. DNA of the CDR3: TGTGCCAGCAGCTTGCGGGGGAGCCAAGAGACCCAGTACTTC. This encodes CASSLRGSQETQYF.